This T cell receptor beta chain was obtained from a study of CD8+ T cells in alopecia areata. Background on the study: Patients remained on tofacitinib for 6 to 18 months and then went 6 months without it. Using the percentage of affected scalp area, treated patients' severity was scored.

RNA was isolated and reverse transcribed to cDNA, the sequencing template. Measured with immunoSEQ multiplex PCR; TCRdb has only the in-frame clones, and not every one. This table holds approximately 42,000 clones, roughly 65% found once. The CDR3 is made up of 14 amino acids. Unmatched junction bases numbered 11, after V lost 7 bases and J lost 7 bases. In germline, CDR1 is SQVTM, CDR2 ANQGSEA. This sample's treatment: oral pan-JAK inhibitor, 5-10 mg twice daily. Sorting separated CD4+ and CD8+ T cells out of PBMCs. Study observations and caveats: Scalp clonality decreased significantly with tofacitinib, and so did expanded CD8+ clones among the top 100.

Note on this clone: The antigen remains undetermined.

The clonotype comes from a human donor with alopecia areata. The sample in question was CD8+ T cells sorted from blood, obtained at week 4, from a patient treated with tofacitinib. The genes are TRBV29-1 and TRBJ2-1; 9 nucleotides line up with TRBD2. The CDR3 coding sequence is TGCAGCGCCCGCGGGGGGGCCCTTATGAATGAGCAGTTCTTC. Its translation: CSARGGALMNEQFF.